These T cell receptor beta chains were read from a single sample in a study of blood T cell repertoires in COVID-19. Generated by immunoSEQ multiplex PCR, the TCRdb table keeps only in-frame clones and is missing some. The top ten clones hold approximately 5% of a sample with some 71,000 clones, 90% of them seen once. Source material: peripheral blood. Receptors were obtained from a woman under 30 with acute or convalescent COVID-19. The CDR3 runs from the conserved cysteine through the conserved F or W. A D gene is named only where the DNA matches it firmly. Expanded clones get a size class; other rows say once, few or many, or leave the size out.

abundance,j_gene,v_gene,d_gene,CDR3aa,CDR3nt
.,TRBJ1-1,TRBV11-2,.,CASSPGQFNTEAFF,TGTGCCAGCAGCCCTGGACAGTTCAACACTGAAGCTTTCTTT
once,TRBJ1-1,TRBV9,.,CASSVGGSTEAFF,TGTGCCAGCAGCGTAGGAGGGAGCACTGAAGCTTTCTTT
.,TRBJ1-4,TRBV5-1,TRBD1,CASSFGTGAEKLFF,TGCGCCAGCAGCTTCGGGACAGGGGCTGAAAAACTGTTTTTT
.,TRBJ2-3,TRBV3-1/TRBV3-2,.,CASSRRLDTTDTQYF,TGTGCCAGCAGCCGACGACTGGATACCACAGATACGCAGTATTTT
.,TRBJ1-1,TRBV4-1,.,CASSQEAGVNTEAFF,TGCGCCAGCAGCCAAGAAGCGGGAGTAAACACTGAAGCTTTCTTT
.,TRBJ1-2,TRBV6-5,TRBD1,CASSSPYEGAYGYTF,TGTGCCAGCAGTTCCCCCTACGAGGGGGCCTATGGCTACACCTTC
.,TRBJ1-2,TRBV19,TRBD1,CASSSGTASNYGYTF,TGTGCCAGTAGTTCAGGGACAGCTTCTAACTATGGCTACACCTTC
.,TRBJ1-2,TRBV5-1,.,CASSLDHLGGGGYTF,TGCGCCAGCAGCTTGGATCATCTGGGCGGGGGCGGCTACACCTTC
.,TRBJ1-1,TRBV6-2/TRBV6-3,.,CASSYTPSMSRGADAFF,TGTGCCAGCAGTTATACCCCCTCGATGAGTCGGGGTGCGGATGCTTTCTTT
.,TRBJ2-5,TRBV5-1,.,CASSLDIQETQYF,TGCGCCAGCAGCTTGGACATACAAGAGACCCAGTACTTC
.,TRBJ1-4,TRBV6-5,.,CASGGQLNEKLFF,TGTGCCAGCGGAGGACAGCTTAATGAAAAACTGTTTTTT
.,TRBJ2-1,TRBV15,.,CATSRDTEYNEQFF,TGTGCCACCAGCAGAGATACGGAGTACAATGAGCAGTTCTTC
.,TRBJ2-5,TRBV19,.,CASSAGRGLGETQYF,TGTGCCAGTAGTGCTGGACGGGGACTGGGGGAGACCCAGTACTTC
.,TRBJ1-5,TRBV7-2,TRBD1,CASTRTGGSTQPQHF,TGTGCCAGCACCCGGACAGGGGGCTCGACTCAGCCCCAGCATTTT
.,TRBJ1-2,TRBV5-5,.,CASSSTDLHYGYTF,TGTGCCAGCAGCTCGACGGACTTACACTATGGCTACACCTTC
.,TRBJ2-7,TRBV19,TRBD1,CASSPGTVVLEQYF,TGTGCCAGCTCGCCCGGGACAGTGGTCCTCGAGCAGTACTTC
.,TRBJ2-7,TRBV29-1,TRBD1,CSVEDRSTYEQYF,TGCAGCGTTGAGGACAGGTCAACCTACGAGCAGTACTTC
.,TRBJ2-7,TRBV12-5,.,CASGYSRGDAYEQYF,TGTGCTAGTGGTTACAGCAGGGGGGATGCTTACGAGCAGTACTTC
.,TRBJ2-1,TRBV14,TRBD2,CASSQGLLVSGSMSYNEQFF,TGTGCCAGCAGCCAAGGGCTTCTAGTTAGCGGGAGTATGTCCTACAATGAGCAGTTCTTC
.,TRBJ2-3,TRBV6-6,TRBD1,CASTRGTETSTDTQYF,TGTGCCAGCACCAGAGGGACAGAGACTAGCACAGATACGCAGTATTTT
.,TRBJ2-1,TRBV2,.,CASSEALGAGQNEQFF,TGTGCCAGCAGTGAAGCGTTGGGTGCCGGACAGAATGAGCAGTTCTTC
.,TRBJ2-3,TRBV9,.,CASSMQEGTQYF,TGTGCCAGCAGCATGCAGGAAGGTACGCAGTATTTT